Listed here are 5 T cell receptor beta chains from one sample, sequenced in a study of OX40 agonist ivuxolimab in advanced cancers. Libraries were prepared through the immunoSEQ multiplex PCR assay. TCRdb limited this immuneACCESS table to in-frame rearrangements with V and J called. A share of clones is missing; checked studies link under half to unresolved V genes, and the rest is unexplained. The sample table shows roughly 19,000 clones, and more than 65% are seen once. Jointly, the top ten make up less than 55% of the sample. This specimen was CD4+ or CD8+ T cells sorted from blood, taken in a trial of the OX40 agonist ivuxolimab. Receptors originate from an adult with an advanced solid tumor such as melanoma, head and neck, liver or kidney cancer.

The CDR3 sequence: CAISEASGTRYYEQYF. CDR3 nucleotide sequence: TGTGCCATCAGTGAGGCCTCCGGGACAAGGTACTACGAGCAGTACTTC. The chain joins TRBV10-3 to TRBJ2-7; D may be TRBD1 (6 bases). This CDR3 is 16 amino acids long. V was trimmed by 2 bases and J by 3 bases, leaving 17 bases between them. Germline V gives CDR1 ENHRY, CDR2 SYGVKD.

This clone was observed a handful of times. V usage is TRBV4-1 and J usage is TRBJ1-1, with D maybe TRBD1 (5 bases). The germline gives CDR1 MGHRA, CDR2 YSYEKL. The CDR3 is 16 residues long. Deletions cut 0 bases from V and 2 bases from J, with 13 bases between. CDR3 sequence: CASSQDWPTENTEAFF. DNA for the CDR3: TGCGCCAGCAGCCAAGATTGGCCGACAGAAAACACTGAAGCTTTCTTT.

The rearrangement links TRBV4-1 to TRBJ2-7; D gene unclear. CDR1 MGHRA and CDR2 YSYEKL come from the germline V gene. V was cut by 0 bases and J by 3 bases, with 12 bases left in between. The CDR3 spans 15 residues. CDR3: CASSQDFLPNYEQYF. In DNA form, the CDR3 reads TGCGCCAGCAGCCAAGATTTCCTGCCTAACTACGAGCAGTACTTC.

The J gene is TRBJ2-5, the V gene TRBV19; weak D call: TRBD2 (6 bases). This CDR3 contains 18 residues. The germline V gene has CDR1 LNHDA and CDR2 SQIVND (reference sequence). The V and J ends lost 2 bases and 2 bases respectively, with 21 bases between them. The CDR3 reads CASSIRDGGLYGQETQYF. For the CDR3, the DNA is TGTGCCAGTAGTATAAGGGATGGGGGGTTATATGGGCAAGAGACCCAGTACTTC.

The V and J genes are TRBV12-5 and TRBJ1-2, with D possibly being TRBD1 (6 bases). The CDR3 is made up of 12 amino acids. In germline, CDR1 is LGHNT, CDR2 FRNRAP. Trimming cost V 6 bases and J 5 bases, with 10 bases left between them. The CDR3 nucleotides read TGTGCTAGTGGACAGGACAGTTATGGCTACACCTTC. It encodes CASGQDSYGYTF.